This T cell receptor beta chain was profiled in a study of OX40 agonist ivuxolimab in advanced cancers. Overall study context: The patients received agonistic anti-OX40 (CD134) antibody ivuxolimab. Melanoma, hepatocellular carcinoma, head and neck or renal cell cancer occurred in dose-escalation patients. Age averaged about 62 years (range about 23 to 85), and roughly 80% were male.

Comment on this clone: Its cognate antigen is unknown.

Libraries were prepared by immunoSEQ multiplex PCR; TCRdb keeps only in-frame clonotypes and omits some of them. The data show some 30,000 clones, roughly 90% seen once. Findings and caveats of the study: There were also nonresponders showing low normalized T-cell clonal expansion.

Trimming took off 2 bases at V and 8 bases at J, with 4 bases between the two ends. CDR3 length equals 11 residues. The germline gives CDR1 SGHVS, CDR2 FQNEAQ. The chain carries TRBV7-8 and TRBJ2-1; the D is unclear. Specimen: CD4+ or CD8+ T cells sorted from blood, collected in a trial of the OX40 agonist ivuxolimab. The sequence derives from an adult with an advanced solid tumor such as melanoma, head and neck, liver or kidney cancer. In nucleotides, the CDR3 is TGTGCCAGCAGCTTACTCGATGAGCAGTTCTTC. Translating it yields CASSLLDEQFF. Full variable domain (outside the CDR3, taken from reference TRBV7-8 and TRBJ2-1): GAGVSQSPRYKVAKRGQDVALRCDPISGHVSLFWYQQALGQGPEFLTYFQNEAQLDKSGLPSDRFFAERPEGSVSTLKIQRTQQEDSAVYLCASSLLDEQFFGPGTRLTVL.